What follows is one TCR beta chain and its context. V trimming: 5 bases; J trimming: 1 base; junction bases outside the gene matches: 9. This CDR3 comprises 17 residues. Germline V CDR1 and CDR2: SGHTA, FQGTGA. The sample is drawn from a study of blood T cell repertoires in COVID-19. Recovered status in Cohort 3 required two negative PCRs, clearance, or symptom resolution. Profiling relied on immunoSEQ multiplex PCR, and the TCRdb table lists in-frame clones only, not all of them. The table lists nearly 250,000 clones, 86% of them singletons. This clonotype was obtained from a woman in her forties or fifties who had recovered from COVID-19. The J gene is TRBJ2-2, the V gene TRBV7-3; 8 bases match TRBD1. Sequenced: PBMCs or T cells enriched from blood (not recorded which). DNA for the CDR3: TGTGCCAGCAGCCTCGATACGGACAGGGTGAACACCGGGGAGCTGTTTTTT. This translates into CASSLDTDRVNTGELFF. The full variable domain, completed using reference TRBV7-3 and TRBJ2-2, is GAGVSQTPSNKVTEKGKYVELRCDPISGHTALYWYRQSLGQGPEFLIYFQGTGAADDSGLPNDRFFAVRPEGSVSTLKIQRTERGDSAVYLCASSLDTDRVNTGELFFGEGSRLTVL.